These 22 T cell receptor beta chains originate from one sample sequenced in a study of blood T cells in healthy people across ages (dated by TCRdb to about 2015). Library creation used 5' RACE. The run used an Illumina HiSeq 2500. The second PCR ran for roughly 7 to 11 cycles and used a J-beta primer mix along with a sample-barcoded 5' primer. TCRdb reanalyzed the raw reads on its own, using fastp at Q25 for trimming and MiXCR for clone calling, and kept in-frame beta chains. A single entry per CDR3 protein holds the most common genes and DNA from its merged rows. The sample table contains about 630,000 distinct CDR3 sequences; only one count was recorded for under 25% of them. The ten largest clones take up 3.5% to 4% of the sample. The sequencing input was blood. The receptor source for this set is a man in his 70s in good health.

This clonotype was recorded a few times. The gene calls are TRBV5-1 and TRBJ2-1; D uncertain. This CDR3 comprises 12 residues. Germline assignment: CDR1 SGHRS and CDR2 YFSETQ. V lost 3 bases and J 9 bases, leaving 10 bases between the germline ends. The CDR3, as DNA: TGCGCCAGCAGCTACAAGTTAGGTGAGCAGTTCTTC. This sequence encodes CASSYKLGEQFF.

The gene calls are TRBV12-3 or TRBV12-4 and TRBJ2-7, with no clear D. Deletions cut 3 bases from V and 6 bases from J, with 12 bases between. This CDR3 has 13 amino acids. The CDR3 DNA sequence: TGTGCCAGCAGTTTTGGTCTAGTCGGCGAGCAGTACTTC. It yields the protein CASSFGLVGEQYF.

This clonotype was observed a few times. CDR3 residues: CASSPGTTTSAQETQYF. DNA of the CDR3: TGCGCCAGCAGCCCCGGGACAACGACTAGCGCACAAGAGACCCAGTACTTC. The V and J genes are TRBV5-1 and TRBJ2-5; 8 positions match TRBD2. Losses at the gene ends were 4 bases for V and 2 bases for J; bases not matched to a gene: 13. The germline V gene encodes CDR1 SGHRS and CDR2 YFSETQ. CDR3 length equals 17 residues.

The CDR3 coding sequence is TGTGCCAGCACAAGTAGCGGGATCGGGGGCGATGAGCAGTTCTTC. Its protein product is CASTSSGIGGDEQFF. V gene TRBV6-5 combines with J gene TRBJ2-1, with TRBD2 identical over 8 bases. Germline lookup yields CDR1 MNHEY and CDR2 SVGAGI. The CDR3 runs to 15 residues. Trimming removed 7 bases from V and 8 bases from J; junction bases left unmatched: 13.

The count of this clonotype is one. The V gene is TRBV28, the J gene TRBJ2-7, with D perhaps assigned TRBD1 or TRBD2 (5 bases each). This CDR3 comprises 15 residues. Germline V gene sequence: CDR1 MDHEN, CDR2 SYDVKM. V gave up 7 bases and J gave up 6 bases, with 22 bases separating them. The CDR3 DNA follows: TGTGCCAGCACCGGATTCGGGACCTCTCTGGGCGAGCAGTACTTC. As protein: CASTGFGTSLGEQYF.

The rearrangement links TRBV28 to TRBJ2-5; 7 nucleotides agree with TRBD2. The J call may be mistaken, given a closer DNA end match to TRBJ2-7. The CDR3 totals 13 residues. Germline V gene sequence: CDR1 MDHEN, CDR2 SYDVKM. The CDR3 DNA is TGTGCCAGCACTACCCCGGGAGGCTACGAGCAGTACTTC. Translated: CASTTPGGYEQYF.

The chain carries TRBV15 and TRBJ2-7; 9 nucleotides align to TRBD1. This CDR3 has 18 residues. Per the germline V gene, CDR1 is LNHNV and CDR2 is YYDKDF (reference sequence). With 5 bases clipped from V and 4 bases from J, the junction kept 18 bases outside the gene matches. The CDR3 is CATSLRQGGREYHYEQYF. The DNA for the CDR3 is TGTGCCACCAGCCTTCGACAGGGGGGGAGGGAGTATCATTACGAGCAGTACTTC.

The genes are TRBV21-1 and TRBJ2-1; the table's D call TRBD2 went unverified against the DNA. TRBV21-1 is recorded as a pseudogene. This CDR3 contains 19 residues. CDR3 DNA sequence: TGTGCCAGCAGCAAAGATATTAGCGGGATGACGAGCTCCTACAATGAGCAGTTCTTC. Residues: CASSKDISGMTSSYNEQFF.

The genes are TRBV5-1 and TRBJ2-2, with TRBD2 identical over 9 bases. V lost 4 bases and J lost 5; bases outside the gene matches: 9. The germline V gene has CDR1 SGHRS and CDR2 YFSETQ. This CDR3 has 16 amino acids. CDR3 sequence reads: CASSLWGSGSTGELFF. CDR3 nucleotides: TGCGCCAGCAGCCTCTGGGGTAGCGGGAGTACCGGGGAGCTGTTTTTT.

This clonotype turned up a few times. The chain recombines TRBV4-1 with TRBJ2-5; TRBD1 agrees at 8 bases. The better agreement between TRBJ2-7 and the DNA end casts doubt on the J call. The CDR3 is 14 amino acids. Looked up from germline, CDR1 is MGHRA and CDR2 is YSYEKL. CDR3 sequence reads: CASSLRQGYYEQYF. CDR3 in DNA: TGCGCCAGCAGCCTACGACAGGGGTACTACGAGCAGTACTTC.

The chain uses TRBV6-2 or TRBV6-3 and TRBJ2-5; 8 bases fit TRBD2. The last part of the DNA fits TRBJ2-1 better; the J call may be wrong. This CDR3 contains 15 residues. From germline, CDR1 is MNHEY and CDR2 SVGEGT. The CDR3 region has the DNA TGTGCCAGCAGCCGCAGCGGGAGTCGGTGGAATGAGCAGTTCTTC. It is translated as CASSRSGSRWNEQFF.

V usage is TRBV6-1 and J usage is TRBJ2-2; 7 nucleotides match TRBD1. The CDR3 sequence is 14 residues long. Looked up from germline, CDR1 is MNHNS and CDR2 is SASEGT. With V trimmed by 6 bases and J by 4 bases, 5 bases remained unmatched. The CDR3 bases are TGTGCCAGCAGCGAGACAGGGTTCACCGGGGAGCTGTTTTTT. This encodes CASSETGFTGELFF.

This clonotype occurred a few times. The J gene is TRBJ2-5, the V gene TRBV28; 7 bases match TRBD1. This CDR3 is built from 15 residues. Unmatched junction bases numbered 9, after V lost 4 bases and J lost 4 bases. Germline assignment: CDR1 MDHEN and CDR2 SYDVKM. The CDR3, as DNA: TGTGCCAGCAGTTCAGCTGGGACAGACCTAGAGACCCAGTACTTC. It yields the protein CASSSAGTDLETQYF.

This clonotype was observed at least ten times. The chain uses TRBV5-1 and TRBJ2-7; 10 nucleotides agree with TRBD2. The CDR3 is 16 residues long. V shed 0 bases and J 4 bases; nucleotides not matched to a gene: 7. Germline loops: CDR1 SGHRS, CDR2 YFSETQ. The CDR3 bases are TGCGCCAGCAGCTTGGGTGAAGGACTAGCGGAATACGAGCAGTACTTC. This sequence encodes CASSLGEGLAEYEQYF. The full variable domain, its missing parts supplied by reference TRBV5-1 and TRBJ2-7, is KAGVTQTPRYLIKTRGQQVTLSCSPISGHRSVSWYQQTPGQGLQFLFEYFSETQRNKGNFPGRFSGRQFSNSRSEMNVSTLELGDSALYLCASSLGEGLAEYEQYFGPGTRLTVT.

This clonotype was detected a few times. The gene calls are TRBV12-3 or TRBV12-4 and TRBJ1-2, with D perhaps TRBD1 (5 bases). Trimming pared 8 bases from V and 4 bases from J, leaving 14 bases between. The CDR3 is 13 residues long. CDR3 nucleotide sequence: TGTGCCAGCGCCTTTCCGCAGGGCTATGGCTACACCTTC. It yields the protein CASAFPQGYGYTF.

The rearrangement uses TRBV28 and TRBJ1-6, with D tentatively TRBD1 (6 bases). The CDR3 runs to 15 residues. V dropped 6 bases and J dropped 8 bases, with 17 bases sitting between them. Germline V gene sequence: CDR1 MDHEN, CDR2 SYDVKM. The CDR3: CASRLSLGADSPLHF. The DNA of the CDR3 is TGTGCCAGCAGGCTATCTCTGGGGGCCGATTCACCCCTCCACTTT.

This clonotype was seen a handful of times. The CDR3 reads CASSLGPGARNTEAFF. CDR3 coding DNA: TGCGCCAGCAGCTTGGGCCCAGGAGCTAGGAACACTGAAGCTTTCTTT. J is TRBJ1-1 and V is TRBV5-1, with no clear D. The germline V gene encodes CDR1 SGHRS and CDR2 YFSETQ. This CDR3 is built from 16 residues. V lost 0 bases and J lost 1, with 13 bases in between.

This clonotype was picked up a small number of times. This chain links TRBV20-1 with TRBJ2-7; no firm D call. Germline V CDR1 and CDR2: DFQATT, SNEGSKA (reference sequence). The CDR3 spans 12 residues. Trimming removed 6 bases from V and 2 bases from J, with 11 bases in between. For the CDR3, the DNA is TGCAGTGCAATCGACGCAACCTACGAGCAGTACTTC. As protein: CSAIDATYEQYF.

This clonotype was detected only a few times. The chain uses TRBV28 and TRBJ2-1, with D unclear. CDR1 and CDR2 from the germline V gene are MDHEN and SYDVKM. Trimming took off 4 bases at V and 7 bases at J, with 17 bases between the two ends. The CDR3 consists of 15 residues. The CDR3 region is CASSSGRAIGNEQFF. The CDR3 nucleotides read TGTGCCAGCAGTTCCGGCAGAGCCATCGGGAATGAGCAGTTCTTC.

V usage is TRBV5-1 and J usage is TRBJ2-5, with 11 bases identical to TRBD2. The V gene end was trimmed by 0 bases and the J gene end by 3 bases; junction bases not matched to a gene: 7. Germline CDR1 and CDR2: SGHRS and YFSETQ. The CDR3 is 17 residues long. The CDR3 nucleotides are TGCGCCAGCAGCTTGGGGAGGCTACTAGCGGGAGAAGAGACCCAGTACTTC. Its protein product is CASSLGRLLAGEETQYF.

This clonotype was counted between two and nine times. The gene calls are TRBV3-1 and TRBJ2-1; D assignment may be TRBD1 or TRBD2 (5 bases each). Trimming took off 5 bases at V and 6 bases at J, with 14 bases between the two ends. This CDR3 spans 14 amino acids. Germline loops: CDR1 LGHDT, CDR2 YNNKEL (reference sequence). The CDR3 sequence: CASSWAGGPNEQFF. The CDR3 DNA is TGTGCCAGCAGCTGGGCTGGGGGACCCAATGAGCAGTTCTTC.

This clonotype has a handful of counts. This sequence joins TRBV4-2 and TRBJ2-5; a possible D gene is TRBD2 (6 bases). This CDR3 region has 15 residues. The V end was cut by 1 base, the J end by 11 bases, with 20 bases between. Germline V gives CDR1 LGHNA, CDR2 YNFKEQ. As DNA, the CDR3 is TGTGCCAGCAGCCAAGCTGGTCCCCGAGGCGGGGAGCAGTACTTC. Protein sequence: CASSQAGPRGGEQYF.